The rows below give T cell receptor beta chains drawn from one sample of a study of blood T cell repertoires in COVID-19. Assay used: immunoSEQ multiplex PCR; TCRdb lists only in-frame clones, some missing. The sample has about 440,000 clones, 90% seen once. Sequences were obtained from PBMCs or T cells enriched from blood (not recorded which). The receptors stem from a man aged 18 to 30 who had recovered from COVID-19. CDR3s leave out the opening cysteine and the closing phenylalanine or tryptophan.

ASSTYGQGGQPQH	TRBV28	TRBJ1-5	13
ASSPRTESSPLH	TRBV3-1/TRBV3-2	TRBJ1-6	12
ASSASSGGSYNEQF	TRBV5-1	TRBJ2-1	14
ASSPPGGRRAEAF	TRBV18	TRBJ1-1	13
ASSLGTEATNEKLF	TRBV7-6	TRBJ1-4	14
AWSHSGLAGGHRQETQY	TRBV30	TRBJ2-5	17
ASSLWPAERNSPLH	TRBV28	TRBJ1-6	14
ASSQVPGQGAYNEQF	TRBV4-1	TRBJ2-1	15
ASSPGLAGDF	TRBV28	TRBJ2-1	10
ASSEQGMNTEAF	TRBV10-1	TRBJ1-1	12
ASSQGLAGYHEQY	TRBV3-1/TRBV3-2	TRBJ2-7	13
ASSLGTGGIYEQY	TRBV5-4	TRBJ2-7	13
ASSQQGSGNTIY	TRBV7-6	TRBJ1-3	12
ASSGRMNTEAF	TRBV2	TRBJ1-1	11
ASSLLRGGYNEQF	TRBV18	TRBJ2-1	13
ASSSGAPGSNQPQH	TRBV6-5	TRBJ1-5	14
ASSLRQARGNSPLH	TRBV13	TRBJ1-6	14
ASSPKVRGRDHEQF	TRBV18	TRBJ2-1	14
SVGVVGRGAYGYT	TRBV29-1	TRBJ1-2	13
ASSLDRSEKLF	TRBV11-2	TRBJ1-4	11
ASSQLQAYNEKLF	TRBV14	TRBJ1-4	13
ASSFQGDSKNIQY	TRBV11-3	TRBJ2-4	13
SASQGTEAF	TRBV20-1	TRBJ1-1	9
ASSFGLAGGDSYNEQF	TRBV6-9	TRBJ2-1	16
ASSPGQVPLYGYT	TRBV5-6	TRBJ1-2	13
ASSETGVGEKLF	TRBV6-1	TRBJ1-4	12
ASSIGSYNEQF	TRBV19	TRBJ2-1	11
RLRRVGT	TRBV20-1	TRBJ1-2	7
ASREQGLNYGYT	TRBV19	TRBJ1-2	12
ASSQSVRTAPGYGYT	TRBV3-1/TRBV3-2	TRBJ1-2	15
ASRQTDLAHNEQF	TRBV6-5	TRBJ2-1	13
ASIRTGYNSPLH	TRBV5-8	TRBJ1-6	12
ASSLEQGSPLH	TRBV5-1	TRBJ1-6	11
ASSPSAGHTEAF	TRBV9	TRBJ1-1	12
ASAPGTANTEAF	TRBV5-1	TRBJ1-1	12
ATSADRGDQY	TRBV24-1	TRBJ2-5	10
ASSPSEAVNTDTQY	TRBV9	TRBJ2-3	14
ASGRDSRGEAF	TRBV19	TRBJ1-1	11
ASSFRDTYQPQH	TRBV2	TRBJ1-5	12
ASSLEGSRYNEQF	TRBV5-1	TRBJ2-1	13
ATAPGQGNYGYT	TRBV28	TRBJ1-2	12
ASSPTTGMNTEAF	TRBV4-1	TRBJ1-1	13
ASSPSSRLNYGYT	TRBV9	TRBJ1-2	13
ASTLRPGLAGIHNEQF	TRBV3-1/TRBV3-2	TRBJ2-1	16
ASSSGQMITGELF	TRBV6-5	TRBJ2-2	13
ASSDRAFQETQY	TRBV19	TRBJ2-5	12
ASSESRGEQF	TRBV9	TRBJ2-1	10
AWSVPGSRGNQPQH	TRBV30	TRBJ1-5	14
ASSDSPNYGYT	TRBV27	TRBJ1-2	11
ASSRRGRSLQVTFSYNEQF	TRBV28	TRBJ2-1	19
ASLREPPNNSPLH	TRBV5-1	TRBJ1-6	13
VRSLIDHRGQGYT	TRBV7-5	TRBJ1-2	13
ASRSREGGYT	TRBV7-3	TRBJ1-2	10
ASSAGLSYNSPLH	TRBV7-6	TRBJ1-6	13